These 9 T cell receptor beta chains were sequenced from one sample in a study of T cell clones after liver transplantation. Using immunoSEQ multiplex PCR, the repertoire was profiled, and TCRdb retains in-frame clones only, with some absent. The table records more than 95,000 clones, about nine tenths of them present only once. The input for sequencing was CD4+ T cells from blood, taken 12 months after liver transplant. Receptors were obtained from a human patient who received a liver transplant. The T cells may come from the graft donor.

The chain couples TRBV5-8 to TRBJ1-3; D is ambiguous. Looked up from germline, CDR1 is SGHTS and CDR2 is YDEGEE. The V end was cut by 0 bases, the J end by 2 bases, with 9 bases between. The length of the CDR3 is 15 residues. The CDR3 bases are TGTGCCAGCAGCTTGGGGGGTGTCCCTGGAAACACCATATATTTT. This encodes CASSLGGVPGNTIYF.

This rearrangement joins TRBV5-1 to TRBJ1-1; 7 bases map to TRBD1. Germline loops: CDR1 SGHRS, CDR2 YFSETQ. V lost 3 bases to trimming and J lost 0 bases; unmatched junction nucleotides: 11. This CDR3 spans 17 amino acids. CDR3 residues: CASSYGDRDFVNTEAFF. The CDR3 DNA is TGCGCCAGCAGCTACGGCGACAGGGATTTCGTGAACACTGAAGCTTTCTTT.

The genes are TRBV9 and TRBJ2-1; 9 nucleotides match TRBD2. J lost 0 bases, V lost 7 bases, and 5 bases had no gene match. This CDR3 spans 15 amino acids. Looked up from germline, CDR1 is SGDLS and CDR2 is YYNGEE. The CDR3 nucleotides are TGTGCCAGCGGGTTAGCGGGAGTCTCCTACAATGAGCAGTTCTTC. As protein: CASGLAGVSYNEQFF.

The chain links TRBV6-4 to TRBJ1-1; D is perhaps TRBD1 (5 bases). V dropped 0 bases and J dropped 2 bases, with 10 bases sitting between them. The CDR3 runs 15 residues. Germline lookup yields CDR1 MRHNA and CDR2 SNTAGT. CDR3 in DNA: TGTGCCAGCAGTGACTCGGGACCGATAAACACTGAAGCTTTCTTT. Protein sequence: CASSDSGPINTEAFF.

Regarding this clone: A read error may produce the germline difference seen at one junction end. The V call is TRBV6-5, the J call TRBJ1-2; 8 bases are shared with TRBD1. CDR3 length: 15 residues. Germline values: CDR1 MNHEY, CDR2 SVGAGI. The CDR3 spells CASSNSGTGNYGYTF. The CDR3 DNA sequence: TGTGCCAGCAGTAACTCCGGGACAGGCAACTATGGCTACACCTTC.

V is TRBV28 and J is TRBJ2-5; D is possibly TRBD2 (5 bases). The CDR3 consists of 12 residues. CDR1 is MDHEN and CDR2 is SYDVKM in the germline V gene. Between the trimmed V and J ends, which lost 6 bases and 12 bases, there was a span of 17 bases. The CDR3, as DNA: TGTGCCAGCAGCCGCCCGGGGAGTTCGGAGTACTTC. Its protein product is CASSRPGSSEYF. The full variable domain, its missing parts supplied by reference TRBV28 and TRBJ2-5, is DVKVTQSSRYLVKRTGEKVFLECVQDMDHENMFWYRQDPGLGLRLIYFSYDVKMKEKGDIPEGYSVSREKKERFSLILESASTNQTSMYLCASSRPGSSEYFGPGTRLLVL.

The rearrangement joins TRBV25-1 to TRBJ2-1, with TRBD1 matching over 7 bases. Germline lookup yields CDR1 MGHDK and CDR2 SYGVNS. The V and J ends lost 4 bases and 6 bases, in that order; junction bases with no gene match: 15. The CDR3 is 17 amino acids. Here the CDR3 reads CASSARTGFGTGNEQFF. In nucleotides, the CDR3 is TGTGCCAGCAGTGCCCGGACAGGTTTTGGTACTGGCAATGAGCAGTTCTTC.

This clone was seen just once. The V gene is TRBV19, the J gene TRBJ2-3; 7 bases are shared with TRBD2. The CDR3 has 14 residues. The germline gives CDR1 LNHDA, CDR2 SQIVND (reference sequence). With V trimmed by 7 bases and J by 2 bases, 6 bases remained unmatched. The CDR3: CASTGTTHTDTQYF. For the CDR3, the DNA is TGTGCCAGTACCGGGACTACCCACACAGATACGCAGTATTTT.

The chain employs TRBV11-3 and TRBJ1-5; perhaps TRBD1 as D (5 bases). Trimming stripped 1 base from V and 8 bases from J, with 9 bases between. Per the germline V gene, CDR1 is SGHNT and CDR2 is YENEEA. This CDR3 contains 13 residues. CDR3 coding DNA: TGTGCCAGCAGCTTAGGACAGTCTAAGCCCCAGCATTTT. This encodes CASSLGQSKPQHF. The entire variable domain, with the rest obtained from reference TRBV11-3 and TRBJ1-5, is as follows: EAGVVQSPRYKIIEKKQPVAFWCNPISGHNTLYWYLQNLGQGPELLIRYENEEAVDDSQLPKDRFSAERLKGVDSTLKIQPAELGDSAVYLCASSLGQSKPQHFGDGTRLSIL.